This entry describes one TCR beta chain. The data stem from a study of blood T cell repertoires in COVID-19. Overall study context: T cells, B-cell-depleted T cells, or PBMCs provided the cDNA or gDNA that served as material.

Authors' data handling: Nucleated cell counts were estimated from reference gene primer amplification. Generated by immunoSEQ multiplex PCR, the TCRdb table keeps only in-frame clones and is missing some. The DNA gave D and trimming, while V, J and clone size come from that table. The data contain about 120,000 clones, just over 90% of them singletons. The CDR3 runs to 17 residues. Germline CDR1 reads SNHLY; CDR2 reads FYNNEI. Unmatched junction bases numbered 11, after V lost 3 bases and J lost 1 base. This clonotype was sampled from a human donor with active COVID-19. The donor label of this sample is uncertain. Sequenced input: peripheral blood. The genes are TRBV2 and TRBJ2-5; TRBD2 matches 7 bases. CDR3 protein: CASSEGQRASGQETQYF. As DNA, the CDR3 is TGTGCCAGCAGTGAGGGCCAAAGGGCTAGCGGCCAAGAGACCCAGTACTTC.